This T cell receptor (beta chain) was retrieved from a study of T cell repertoires in cytomegalovirus infection. TCRdb re-called the reads through MiXCR, storing one row per CDR3 protein. The sample contains around 900,000 distinct CDR3 sequences, 31% of which appear only once. Germline loops: CDR1 MNHNY, CDR2 SVGAGI (reference sequence). The CDR3 spans 15 residues. In this sample, this clonotype turned up a few times. Its antigen is currently unknown. An end of the junction differs from the germline gene, which may be a read error. The receptor was isolated from a human donor in good health (CMV status not recorded). Some clones in this sample may be carry-over from other donors' samples. The sequencing used cultured CD8+ T cells from PBMCs, collected from culture after CMV antigen stimulation. This chain connects TRBV6-6 to TRBJ2-5; 9 nucleotides agree with TRBD2. In DNA form, the CDR3 reads TGTGCCGGCAGGCCGGGACTAGCAAGTGCTGAGACCCAGTACTTC. It encodes CAGRPGLASAETQYF.